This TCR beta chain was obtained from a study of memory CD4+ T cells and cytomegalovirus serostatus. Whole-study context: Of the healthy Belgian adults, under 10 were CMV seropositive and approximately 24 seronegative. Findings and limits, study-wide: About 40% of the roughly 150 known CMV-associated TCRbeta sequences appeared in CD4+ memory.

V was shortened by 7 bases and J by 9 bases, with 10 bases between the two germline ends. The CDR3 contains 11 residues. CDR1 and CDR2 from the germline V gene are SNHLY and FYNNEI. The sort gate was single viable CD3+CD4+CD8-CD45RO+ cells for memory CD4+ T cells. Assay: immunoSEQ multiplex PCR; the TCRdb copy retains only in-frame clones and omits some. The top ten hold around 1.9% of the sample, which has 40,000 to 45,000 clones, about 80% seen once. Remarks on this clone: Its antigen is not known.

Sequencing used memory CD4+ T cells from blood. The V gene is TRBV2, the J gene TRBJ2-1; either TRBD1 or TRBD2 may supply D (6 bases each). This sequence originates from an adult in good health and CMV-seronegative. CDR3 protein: CASTGGREQFF. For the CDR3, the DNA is TGTGCCAGCACTGGGGGGCGTGAGCAGTTCTTC.